This TCR beta chain originates from a study of blood T cells in healthy people across ages. Study results and limitations: While age rose, TCR beta diversity per million T cells dropped in a roughly linear way. The long-lived group displayed more naive CD4+ cells, plus higher diversity, than the aged donors did.

The CDR3 runs to 12 residues. Germline lookup yields CDR1 DFQATT and CDR2 SNEGSKA (reference sequence). On this clonotype itself: Its target is unknown.

Next came a second PCR, run for roughly 6 to 11 cycles, which used a sample-barcoded 5' primer along with a J-beta primer mix. CDR3-containing paired-end reads numbering at least 2.5 million came from each sample. TCRdb called the 5' RACE reads again in MiXCR, with one record for every CDR3 protein. The profile shows roughly 1,800,000 distinct CDR3 sequences, around half of them singletons. Source material: blood. V usage is TRBV20-1 and J usage is TRBJ1-5; D not certain. This TCR was recovered from a woman between 35 and 50 years old in good health. This CDR3 reads CSVGITNQPQHF. CDR3 nucleotide sequence: TGCAGCGTGGGGATTACAAATCAGCCCCAGCATTTT.